One sample yielded the 12 T cell receptor beta chains listed below, sequenced in a study of control samples from healthy donors and cancer patients. The assay was immunoSEQ multiplex PCR, and TCRdb's table has in-frame clones only and misses some. The table has roughly 220,000 clones, 90% to 95% seen once. Source material: blood. These receptors came from a man aged 45-65 years in good health.

V gene TRBV5-1 combines with J gene TRBJ2-5; 15 nucleotides align to TRBD2. This CDR3 spans 15 amino acids. The germline V gene encodes CDR1 SGHRS and CDR2 YFSETQ. V lost 1 base, J lost 14 bases, and 9 bases stayed unmatched. CDR3 coding DNA: TGCGCCAGCAGCTTGACCGGGACTAGCGGGGGGCCAGTCTACTTC. Its translation is CASSLTGTSGGPVYF.

The chain carries TRBV5-4 and TRBJ2-6; D is ambiguous. The length of the CDR3 is 17 residues. Looked up from germline, CDR1 is SGHNT and CDR2 is YYREEE (reference sequence). V lost 3 bases, J lost 0 bases, and 13 bases lay in between. CDR3 residues: CASSSRTGNSGANVLTF. Here the CDR3 DNA reads TGTGCCAGCAGCTCACGGACGGGTAACTCTGGGGCCAACGTCCTGACTTTC.

The sample holds one count of this clone. The genes are TRBV19 and TRBJ1-2; TRBD1 is a possible D gene (6 bases). Germline V lookup: CDR1 LNHDA, CDR2 SQIVND (reference sequence). The V gene lost 4 bases and the J gene lost 2 bases, with 11 bases spanning the gap. This CDR3 comprises 14 residues. CDR3 loop: CASSKGHTNYGYTF. The CDR3 DNA reads as TGTGCCAGTAGTAAGGGACATACGAACTATGGCTACACCTTC.

The chain recombines TRBV24-1 with TRBJ2-1; 7 nucleotides agree with TRBD2. Germline V CDR1 and CDR2: KGHDR, SFDVKD. CDR3 length: 14 amino acids. Unmatched junction bases numbered 4, after V lost 4 bases and J lost 5 bases. The CDR3 DNA follows: TGTGCCACCAGTGAACCGGGGGGAAACAATGAGCAGTTCTTC. Its protein product is CATSEPGGNNEQFF.

The chain recombines TRBV11-2 with TRBJ1-1, with TRBD1 matching over 7 bases. This CDR3 comprises 15 residues. Germline CDR1 and CDR2: SGHAT and FQNNGV. J lost 3 bases, V lost 2 bases, and 6 bases had no gene match. The CDR3 sequence is CASSLSGQVYTEAFF. CDR3 sequence (DNA): TGTGCCAGCAGCTTATCTGGACAGGTTTACACTGAAGCTTTCTTT.

This clone has only one observation. The rearrangement links TRBV2 to TRBJ1-1, with D unclear. The V gene lost 5 bases and the J gene lost 1 base, with 11 bases spanning the gap. Germline V lookup: CDR1 SNHLY, CDR2 FYNNEI. The CDR3 is 14 residues long. Here the CDR3 reads CASSYQRSNTEAFF. The CDR3 region has the DNA TGTGCCAGCAGTTACCAGCGTTCGAACACTGAAGCTTTCTTT.

This clone was detected once. V gene TRBV12-3 or TRBV12-4 combines with J gene TRBJ1-1, with D possibly being TRBD1 (6 bases). The CDR3 is 13 residues long. Trimming took off 6 bases at V and 1 base at J, with 9 bases between the two ends. The CDR3 nucleotides read TGTGCCAGCAGCTACAGGGAGAACACTGAAGCTTTCTTT. Translating gives CASSYRENTEAFF.

The J gene is TRBJ2-1, the V gene TRBV5-5, with 7 bases lining up with TRBD2. In germline, CDR1 is SGHKS, CDR2 YYEKEE (reference sequence). With V trimmed by 1 base and J by 2 bases, 12 bases remained unmatched. The CDR3 consists of 18 residues. The CDR3: CASSLSLSRSGTYNEQFF. In DNA, the CDR3 is TGTGCCAGCAGCTTGAGTCTGAGCAGGAGCGGGACCTACAATGAGCAGTTCTTC.

This chain joins TRBV28 and TRBJ1-3; D call uncertain. This CDR3 has 14 amino acids. Trimming pared 6 bases from V and 4 bases from J, leaving 13 bases between. Germline-derived CDR1 and CDR2 are MDHEN and SYDVKM. CDR3 residues: CASRRRAIGNTIYF. CDR3 DNA sequence: TGTGCCAGCAGGAGGAGGGCGATCGGAAACACCATATATTTT. Based on the CDR3 plus reference TRBV28 and TRBJ1-3, the full variable domain is DVKVTQSSRYLVKRTGEKVFLECVQDMDHENMFWYRQDPGLGLRLIYFSYDVKMKEKGDIPEGYSVSREKKERFSLILESASTNQTSMYLCASRRRAIGNTIYFGEGSWLTVV.

The rearrangement links TRBV7-2 to TRBJ2-7; 11 bases are shared with TRBD2. Germline CDR1 SGHTA, CDR2 FQGNSA. The CDR3 has 15 residues. J was trimmed by 3 bases and V by 2 bases; bases with no gene match: 3. Here the CDR3 DNA reads TGTGCCAGCAGCTTACCGGGACTAGCGGACTACGAGCAGTACTTC. Translation gives CASSLPGLADYEQYF.

As concerns this clone: This sample includes further DNA sequences coding for the same CDR3. The chain couples TRBV2 to TRBJ1-5; D not certain. V lost 4 bases, J lost 5 bases, and 3 bases lay in between. CDR3 size: 11 residues. Germline V gives CDR1 SNHLY, CDR2 FYNNEI. The CDR3 DNA sequence: TGTGCCAGCAGTGGAGATCAGCCCCAGCATTTT. Its translation is CASSGDQPQHF.

The J gene is TRBJ1-4, the V gene TRBV18; D uncertain. The CDR3 consists of 12 residues. Germline assignment: CDR1 KGHSH and CDR2 LQKENI. V lost 4 bases to trimming and J lost 8 bases, with 8 bases between them. The DNA of the CDR3 is TGTGCCAGCTCACGGAGCGGGGAAAAACTGTTTTTT. It specifies CASSRSGEKLFF.